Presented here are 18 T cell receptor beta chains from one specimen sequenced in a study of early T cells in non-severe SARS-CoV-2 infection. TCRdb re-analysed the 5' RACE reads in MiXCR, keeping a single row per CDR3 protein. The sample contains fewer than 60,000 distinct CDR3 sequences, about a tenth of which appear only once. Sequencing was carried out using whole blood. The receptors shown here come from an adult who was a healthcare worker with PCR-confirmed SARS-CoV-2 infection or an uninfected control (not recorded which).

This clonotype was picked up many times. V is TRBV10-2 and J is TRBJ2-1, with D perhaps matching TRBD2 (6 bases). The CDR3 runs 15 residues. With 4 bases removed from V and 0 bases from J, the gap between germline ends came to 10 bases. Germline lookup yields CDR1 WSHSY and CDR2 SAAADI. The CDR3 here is CASSGRDRSYNEQFF. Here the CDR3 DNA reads TGCGCCAGCAGTGGGCGGGACCGCTCCTACAATGAGCAGTTCTTC.

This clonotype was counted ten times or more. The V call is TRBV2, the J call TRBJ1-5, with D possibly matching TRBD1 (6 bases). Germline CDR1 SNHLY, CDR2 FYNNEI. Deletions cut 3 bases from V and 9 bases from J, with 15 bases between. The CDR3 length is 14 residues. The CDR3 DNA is TGTGCCAGCAGTGACTCAGATGGAGGGGGGCCCCAGCATTTT. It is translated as CASSDSDGGGPQHF.

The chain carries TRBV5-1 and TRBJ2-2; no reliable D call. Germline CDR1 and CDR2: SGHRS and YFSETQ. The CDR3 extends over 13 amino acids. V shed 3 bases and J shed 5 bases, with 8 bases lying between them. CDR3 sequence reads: CASSSVPTGELFF. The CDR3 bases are TGCGCCAGCAGCTCGGTCCCTACCGGGGAGCTGTTTTTT.

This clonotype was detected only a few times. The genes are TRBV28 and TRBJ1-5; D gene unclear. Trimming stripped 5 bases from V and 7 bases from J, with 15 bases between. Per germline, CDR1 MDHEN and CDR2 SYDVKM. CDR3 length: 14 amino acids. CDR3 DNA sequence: TGTGCCAGCAGTCCCTCCTGGGTTTCCCAGCCCCAGCATTTT. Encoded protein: CASSPSWVSQPQHF.

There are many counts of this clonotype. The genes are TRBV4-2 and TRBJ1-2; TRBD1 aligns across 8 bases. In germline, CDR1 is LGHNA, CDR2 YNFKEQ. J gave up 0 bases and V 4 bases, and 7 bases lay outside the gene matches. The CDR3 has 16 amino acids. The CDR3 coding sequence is TGTGCCAGCAGCCGGGAGGTCAGGGGGCCTAACTATGGCTACACCTTC. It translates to CASSREVRGPNYGYTF.

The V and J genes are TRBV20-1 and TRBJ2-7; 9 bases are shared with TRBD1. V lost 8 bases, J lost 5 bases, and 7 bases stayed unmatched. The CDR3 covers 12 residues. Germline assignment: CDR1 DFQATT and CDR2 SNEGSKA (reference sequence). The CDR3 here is CSLGQGGDEQYF. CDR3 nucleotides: TGCAGTTTGGGACAGGGAGGGGACGAGCAGTACTTC.

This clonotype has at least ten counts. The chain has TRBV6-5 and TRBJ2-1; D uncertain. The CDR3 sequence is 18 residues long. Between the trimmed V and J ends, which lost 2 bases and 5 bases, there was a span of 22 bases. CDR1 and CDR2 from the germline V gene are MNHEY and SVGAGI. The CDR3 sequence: CASSYGRFGSVTNNEQFF. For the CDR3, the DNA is TGTGCCAGCAGTTACGGGCGTTTCGGGTCCGTAACAAACAATGAGCAGTTCTTC.

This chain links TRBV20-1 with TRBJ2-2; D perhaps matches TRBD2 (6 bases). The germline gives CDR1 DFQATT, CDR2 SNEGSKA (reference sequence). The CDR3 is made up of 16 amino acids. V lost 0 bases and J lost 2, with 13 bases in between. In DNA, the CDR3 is TGCAGTGCTAGAGATGGAGGGCAGCCCAACACCGGGGAGCTGTTTTTT. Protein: CSARDGGQPNTGELFF.

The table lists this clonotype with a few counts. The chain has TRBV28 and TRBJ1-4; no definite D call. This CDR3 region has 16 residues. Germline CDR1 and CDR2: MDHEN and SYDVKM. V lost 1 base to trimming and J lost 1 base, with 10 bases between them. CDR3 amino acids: CASSLFGGGTNEKLFF. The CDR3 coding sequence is TGTGCCAGCAGTTTATTTGGAGGCGGAACTAATGAAAAACTGTTTTTT.

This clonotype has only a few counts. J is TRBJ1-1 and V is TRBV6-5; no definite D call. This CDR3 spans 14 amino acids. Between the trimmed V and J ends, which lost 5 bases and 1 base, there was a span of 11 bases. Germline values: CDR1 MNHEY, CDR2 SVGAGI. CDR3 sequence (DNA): TGTGCCAGCAGTAAACGGCTAGGGAACACTGAAGCTTTCTTT. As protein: CASSKRLGNTEAFF.

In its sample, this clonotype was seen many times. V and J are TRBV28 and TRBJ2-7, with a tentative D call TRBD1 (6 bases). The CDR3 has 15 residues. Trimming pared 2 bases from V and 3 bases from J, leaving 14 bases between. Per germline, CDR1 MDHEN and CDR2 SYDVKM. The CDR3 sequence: CASSLTGSGYYEQYF. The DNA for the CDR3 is TGTGCCAGCAGTTTAACAGGGAGTGGCTACTACGAGCAGTACTTC.

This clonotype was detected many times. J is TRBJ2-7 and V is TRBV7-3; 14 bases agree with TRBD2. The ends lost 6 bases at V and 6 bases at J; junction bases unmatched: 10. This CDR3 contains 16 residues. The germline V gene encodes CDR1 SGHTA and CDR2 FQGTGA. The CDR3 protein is CASSRDLTSGRGEQYF. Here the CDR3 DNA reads TGTGCCAGCAGTCGGGACCTGACTAGCGGGAGGGGCGAGCAGTACTTC.

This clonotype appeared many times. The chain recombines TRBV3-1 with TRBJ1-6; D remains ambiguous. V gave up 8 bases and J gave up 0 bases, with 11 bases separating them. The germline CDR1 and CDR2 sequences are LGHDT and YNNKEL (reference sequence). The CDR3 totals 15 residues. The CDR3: CASRGGSSYNSPLHF. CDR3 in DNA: TGTGCCAGCCGAGGAGGGAGCTCCTATAATTCACCCCTCCACTTT.

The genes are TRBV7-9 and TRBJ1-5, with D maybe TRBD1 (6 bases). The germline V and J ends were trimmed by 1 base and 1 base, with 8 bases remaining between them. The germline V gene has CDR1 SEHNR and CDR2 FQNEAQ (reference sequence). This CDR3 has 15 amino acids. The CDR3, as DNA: TGTGCCAGCAGCTTAGGGACAGCGAGCAATCAGCCCCAGCATTTT. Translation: CASSLGTASNQPQHF.

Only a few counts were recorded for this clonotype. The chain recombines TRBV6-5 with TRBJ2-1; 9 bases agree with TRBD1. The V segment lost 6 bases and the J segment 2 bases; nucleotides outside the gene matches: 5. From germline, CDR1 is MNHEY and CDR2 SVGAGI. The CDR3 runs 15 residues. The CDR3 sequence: CASSRGQGPYNEQFF. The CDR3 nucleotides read TGTGCCAGCAGCCGGGGACAGGGCCCCTACAATGAGCAGTTCTTC.

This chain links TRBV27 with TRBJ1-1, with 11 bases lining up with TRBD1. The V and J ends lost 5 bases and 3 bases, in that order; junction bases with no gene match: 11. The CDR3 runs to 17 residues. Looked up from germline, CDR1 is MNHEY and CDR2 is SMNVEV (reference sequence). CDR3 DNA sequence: TGTGCCAGCAGTCCGACCGGGACAGGGGGTCTTTACACTGAAGCTTTCTTT. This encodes CASSPTGTGGLYTEAFF.

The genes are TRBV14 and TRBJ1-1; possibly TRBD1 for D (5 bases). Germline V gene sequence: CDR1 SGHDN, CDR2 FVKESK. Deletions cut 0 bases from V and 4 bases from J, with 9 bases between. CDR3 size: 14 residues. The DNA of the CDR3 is TGTGCCAGCAGCCAAGATTTTGGGGGCACTGAAGCTTTCTTT. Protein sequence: CASSQDFGGTEAFF.

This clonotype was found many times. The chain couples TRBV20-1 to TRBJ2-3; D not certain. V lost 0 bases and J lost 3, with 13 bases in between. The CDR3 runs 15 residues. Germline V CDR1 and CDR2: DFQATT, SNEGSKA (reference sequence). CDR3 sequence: CSARETRSGTDTQYF. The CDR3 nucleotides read TGCAGTGCTAGAGAAACCCGGAGTGGGACAGATACGCAGTATTTT.